The 11 T cell receptor beta chains below come from one sample, sequenced in a study. TCRdb re-derived calls from the RT-PCR reads in MiXCR, one entry per CDR3 protein. The repertoire includes about 680,000 distinct CDR3 sequences, approximately 14% of them detected once, and 3.6% sits in the top ten. The sample comprised memory CD4+ T cells from blood. Receptors originate from a female donor in good health, serving as a healthy control.

At least ten counts were recorded for this clonotype. The CDR3 loop is CASTQRGPDTQYF. DNA of the CDR3: TGTGCCAGCACCCAGCGGGGTCCAGATACGCAGTATTTT. V is TRBV7-9 and J is TRBJ2-3, with TRBD2 matching 7 bases. V dropped 7 bases and J dropped 4; count of bases not matched to a gene: 5. The CDR3 has 13 residues. Germline CDR1 is SEHNR and CDR2 is FQNEAQ (reference sequence).

The chain combines TRBV6-5 with TRBJ2-1; 9 bases match TRBD2. Trimming cost V 4 bases and J 9 bases; bases outside gene matches: 13. The CDR3 is 16 residues long. Germline V CDR1 and CDR2: MNHEY, SVGAGI. The CDR3 DNA reads TGTGCCAGCAGTTTAAATAGCGGGAGTGGTAGGGTTGAGCAGTTCTTC. This encodes CASSLNSGSGRVEQFF.

CDR3 nucleotides: TGTGCCAGCAGTACTAAACGAGGTGGGGATCAAATCTACAATGAGCAGTTCTTC. It encodes CASSTKRGGDQIYNEQFF. The rearrangement joins TRBV25-1 to TRBJ2-1; D is unresolved. The CDR3 has 18 amino acids. The V end lost 5 bases, the J end lost 3 bases, and 23 bases lay between the germline ends. Germline V gene lookup returns CDR1 MGHDK and CDR2 SYGVNS.

This clonotype was seen a few times. The genes are TRBV5-1 and TRBJ2-6; the D gene could be TRBD1 or TRBD2 (5 bases each). Germline V CDR1 and CDR2: SGHRS, YFSETQ. This CDR3 is built from 16 residues. V was pared by 3 bases and J by 0 bases, with 10 bases between. This chain's CDR3 is CASSSGTFSGANVLTF. Here the CDR3 DNA reads TGCGCCAGCAGCTCGGGGACCTTCTCTGGGGCCAACGTCCTGACTTTC.

The rearrangement joins TRBV4-3 to TRBJ2-1; possible D gene TRBD1, 5 bases. Deletions cut 4 bases from V and 12 bases from J, with 22 bases between. Germline CDR1 reads LGHNA; CDR2 reads YSLEER. This CDR3 contains 15 residues. The CDR3 reads CASSRDGSGRDTQFF. The CDR3 DNA reads TGCGCCAGCAGCCGAGACGGGTCAGGGCGAGATACGCAGTTCTTC.

There are a few counts of this clonotype. This chain uses TRBV7-2 with TRBJ1-5; D is uncertain. V was cut by 5 bases and J by 5 bases, with 10 bases left in between. The CDR3 runs to 13 residues. CDR1 and CDR2 from the germline V gene are SGHTA and FQGNSA. The CDR3 DNA reads TGTGCCAGCAGCAAGACGAGAGATCAGCCCCAGCATTTT. Encoded protein: CASSKTRDQPQHF.

The chain has TRBV27 and TRBJ1-2, with 10 bases identical to TRBD1. V gave up 5 bases and J gave up 2 bases; unmatched junction bases: 5. CDR1 MNHEY and CDR2 SMNVEV come from the germline V gene (reference sequence). This CDR3 has 15 amino acids. The CDR3 region is CASSTSTGGNYGYTF. As DNA, the CDR3 is TGTGCCAGCAGTACATCGACAGGGGGCAACTATGGCTACACCTTC.

This chain joins TRBV5-1 and TRBJ1-1, with 7 bases that match TRBD1. J lost 2 bases, V lost 4 bases, and 11 bases had no gene match. CDR3 length: 16 amino acids. The germline V gene has CDR1 SGHRS and CDR2 YFSETQ. CDR3 residues: CASSQTRTGLNTEAFF. The CDR3 bases are TGCGCCAGCAGCCAGACTCGGACAGGCTTAAACACTGAAGCTTTCTTT.

This clonotype was seen a handful of times. This rearrangement joins TRBV29-1 to TRBJ1-4, with D perhaps matching TRBD1 (6 bases). This CDR3 region has 13 residues. V was pared by 5 bases and J by 7 bases, with 14 bases between. Germline CDR1 is SQVTM and CDR2 is ANQGSEA. The CDR3 bases are TGCAGCGTTTATATCGGGGGCGGTGAAAAACTGTTTTTT. This translates into CSVYIGGGEKLFF.

In this sample, this clonotype turned up many times. The V call is TRBV20-1, the J call TRBJ2-5; 9 positions match TRBD2. Germline CDR1 is DFQATT and CDR2 is SNEGSKA (reference sequence). The CDR3 loop spans 14 amino acids. V lost 2 bases, J lost 5 bases, and 6 bases stayed unmatched. The CDR3 region is CSARWAGGLETQYF. The CDR3 DNA reads TGCAGTGCTAGATGGGCGGGAGGGCTTGAGACCCAGTACTTC.

The table lists this clonotype with a few counts. This sequence joins TRBV5-1 and TRBJ2-5; the match to TRBD1 covers 7 bases. The CDR3 is 16 amino acids. V lost 5 bases to trimming and J lost 0 bases; unmatched junction nucleotides: 10. Germline values: CDR1 SGHRS, CDR2 YFSETQ. The CDR3 here is CASSFPRTGDQETQYF. DNA for the CDR3: TGCGCCAGCAGTTTTCCCCGTACAGGGGACCAAGAGACCCAGTACTTC. Drawing the rest from reference TRBV5-1 and TRBJ2-5, the complete variable domain is KAGVTQTPRYLIKTRGQQVTLSCSPISGHRSVSWYQQTPGQGLQFLFEYFSETQRNKGNFPGRFSGRQFSNSRSEMNVSTLELGDSALYLCASSFPRTGDQETQYFGPGTRLLVL.